The source of this T cell receptor beta chain is a study of blood T cell repertoires in COVID-19. Clones were read by immunoSEQ multiplex PCR, and TCRdb kept only the in-frame ones, dropping some. The sample includes 250,000 to 350,000 clones, roughly 90% seen only once; the top ten take around 6%. V was trimmed by 4 bases and J by 7 bases, leaving 14 bases between them. The CDR3 extends over 13 amino acids. Germline values: CDR1 SGHKS, CDR2 YYEKEE (reference sequence). This clone was recorded a few times. This chain connects TRBV5-5 to TRBJ1-1; a possible D gene is TRBD1 (5 bases). The material sequenced was peripheral blood. This clonotype was obtained from a man in his late teens or twenties who had recovered from COVID-19. The CDR3 sequence: CASSIRVGDEAFF. The CDR3 region has the DNA TGTGCCAGCAGCATCAGGGTTGGGGATGAAGCTTTCTTT.